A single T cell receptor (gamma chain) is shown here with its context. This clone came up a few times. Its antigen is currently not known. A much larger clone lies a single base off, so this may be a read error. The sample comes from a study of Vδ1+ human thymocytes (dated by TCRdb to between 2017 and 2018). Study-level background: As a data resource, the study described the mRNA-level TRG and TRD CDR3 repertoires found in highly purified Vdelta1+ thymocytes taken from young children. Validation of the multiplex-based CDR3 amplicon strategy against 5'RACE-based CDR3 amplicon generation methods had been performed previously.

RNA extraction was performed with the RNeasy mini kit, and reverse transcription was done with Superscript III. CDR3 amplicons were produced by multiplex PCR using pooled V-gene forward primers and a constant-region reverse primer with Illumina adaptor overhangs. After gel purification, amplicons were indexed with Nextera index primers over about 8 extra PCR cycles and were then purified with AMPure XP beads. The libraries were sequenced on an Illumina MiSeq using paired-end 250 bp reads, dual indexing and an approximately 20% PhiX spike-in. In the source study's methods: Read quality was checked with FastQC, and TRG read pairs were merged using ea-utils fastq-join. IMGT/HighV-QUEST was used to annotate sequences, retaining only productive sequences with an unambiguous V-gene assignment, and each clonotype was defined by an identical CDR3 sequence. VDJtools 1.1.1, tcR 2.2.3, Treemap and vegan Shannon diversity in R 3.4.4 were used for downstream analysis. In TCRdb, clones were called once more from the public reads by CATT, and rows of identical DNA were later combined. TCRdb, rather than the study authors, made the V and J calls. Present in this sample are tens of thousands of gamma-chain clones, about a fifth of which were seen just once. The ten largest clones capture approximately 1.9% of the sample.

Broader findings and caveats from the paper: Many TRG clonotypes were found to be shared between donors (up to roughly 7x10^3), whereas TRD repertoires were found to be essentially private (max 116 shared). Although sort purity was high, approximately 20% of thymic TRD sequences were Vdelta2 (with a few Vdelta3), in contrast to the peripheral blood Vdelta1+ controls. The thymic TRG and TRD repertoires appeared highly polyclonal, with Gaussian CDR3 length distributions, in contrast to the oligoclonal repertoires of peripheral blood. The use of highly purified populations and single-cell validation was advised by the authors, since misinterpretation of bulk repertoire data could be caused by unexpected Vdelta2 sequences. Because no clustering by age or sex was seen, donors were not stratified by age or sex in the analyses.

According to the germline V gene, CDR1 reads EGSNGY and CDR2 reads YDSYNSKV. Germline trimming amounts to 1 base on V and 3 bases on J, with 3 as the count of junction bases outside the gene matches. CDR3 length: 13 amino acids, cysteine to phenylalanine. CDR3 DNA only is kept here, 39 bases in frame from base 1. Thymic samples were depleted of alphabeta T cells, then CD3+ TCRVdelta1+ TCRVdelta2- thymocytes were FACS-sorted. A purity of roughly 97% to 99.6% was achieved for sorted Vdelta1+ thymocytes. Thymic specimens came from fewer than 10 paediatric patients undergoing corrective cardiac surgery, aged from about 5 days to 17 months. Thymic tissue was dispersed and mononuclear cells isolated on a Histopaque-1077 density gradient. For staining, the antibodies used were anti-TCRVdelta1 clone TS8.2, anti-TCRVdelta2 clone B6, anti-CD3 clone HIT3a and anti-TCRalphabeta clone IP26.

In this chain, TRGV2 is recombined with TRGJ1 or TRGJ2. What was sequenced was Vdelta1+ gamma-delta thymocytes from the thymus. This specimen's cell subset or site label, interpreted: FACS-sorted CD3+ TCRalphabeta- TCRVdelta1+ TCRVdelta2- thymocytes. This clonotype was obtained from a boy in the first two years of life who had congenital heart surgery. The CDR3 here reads CATWDGCYYKKLF. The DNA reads TGTGCCACCTGGGACGGCTGTTATTATAAGAAACTCTTT.